One TCR beta chain is described in this entry. The CDR3 loop spans 16 amino acids. The germline CDR1 and CDR2 sequences are SGHRS and YFSETQ. Trimming at V came to 0 bases and at J to 5 bases, leaving 6 bases not matched to a gene. It was RNA transcripts that yielded the amplified TCR beta CDR3 regions. In the first-round RT-PCR of the TCR CDR3, the HTBI primer set was used. TCRdb redid the calling of the multiplex PCR reads with MiXCR, one entry per CDR3 protein. The table includes hundreds of thousands of distinct CDR3 sequences, under 15% detected once. The PBMCs were taken from about 9.7 ml of fresh peripheral blood. The record originates from a study of T cells in Graves' hyperthyroidism and ophthalmopathy.

This sequence originates from a woman aged 40 to 49 with Graves' ophthalmopathy. Sequencing was carried out using blood. The chain combines TRBV5-1 with TRBJ2-5, with 11 nucleotides matching TRBD2. The CDR3: CASSLELAGAMETQYF. The CDR3 nucleotides are TGCGCCAGCAGCTTGGAACTAGCGGGAGCGATGGAGACCCAGTACTTC.